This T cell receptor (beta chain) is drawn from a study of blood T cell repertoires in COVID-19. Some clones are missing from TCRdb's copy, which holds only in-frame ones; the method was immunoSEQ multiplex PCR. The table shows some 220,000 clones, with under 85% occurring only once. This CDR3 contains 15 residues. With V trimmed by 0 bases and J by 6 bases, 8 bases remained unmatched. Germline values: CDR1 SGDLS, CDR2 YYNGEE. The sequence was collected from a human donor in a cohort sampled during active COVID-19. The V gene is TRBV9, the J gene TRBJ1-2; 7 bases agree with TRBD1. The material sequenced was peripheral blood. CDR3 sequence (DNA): TGTGCCAGCAGCGTAGAGGGGGCACGATCTGATGGCTACACCTTC. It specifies CASSVEGARSDGYTF.